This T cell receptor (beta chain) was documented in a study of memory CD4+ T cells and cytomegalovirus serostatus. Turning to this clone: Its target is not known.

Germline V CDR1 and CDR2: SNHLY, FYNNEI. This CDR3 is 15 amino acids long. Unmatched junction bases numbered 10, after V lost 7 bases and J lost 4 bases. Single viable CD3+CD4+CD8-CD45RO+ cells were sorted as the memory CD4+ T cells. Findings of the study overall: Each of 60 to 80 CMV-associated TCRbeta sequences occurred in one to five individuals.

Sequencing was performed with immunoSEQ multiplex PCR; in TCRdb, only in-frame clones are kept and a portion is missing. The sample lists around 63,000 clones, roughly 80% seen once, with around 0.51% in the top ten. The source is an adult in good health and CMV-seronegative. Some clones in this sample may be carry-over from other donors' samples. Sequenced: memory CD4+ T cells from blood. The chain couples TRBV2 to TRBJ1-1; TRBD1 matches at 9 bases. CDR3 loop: CASTGYGTGLTEAFF. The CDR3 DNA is TGTGCCAGCACGGGGTATGGGACAGGGCTCACTGAAGCTTTCTTT.